The clone carrying this T cell receptor (beta chain) was observed a handful of times. The antigen is undetermined. An end of the junction does not agree with germline; a read error may underlie this. Construction of TCR beta libraries relied on iRepertoire HTBI primers and on Arm-PCR targeting CDR3 regions. TCRdb analysed the multiplex PCR reads with MiXCR anew, one entry per CDR3 protein. The sample lists 620,000 or so distinct CDR3 sequences, about 16% occurring once. The time point is: newly diagnosed GD, antithyroid drugs for less than 3 months. PBMC RNA was the source of the TCR library. Each patient gave 8.5 to 10 milliliters of EDTA-anticoagulated peripheral blood. This sample is drawn from a study of regulatory T cells in long-lasting Graves disease. Findings of the study overall: Newly diagnosed patients shared 966 public clonotypes; persistent patients shared a few thousand. Patients with persistent disease showed a bias toward TRBV28, TRBJ1-2 and TRBJ2-5.

Per germline, CDR1 MDHEN and CDR2 SYDVKM. This CDR3 spans 17 amino acids. These same records also appear under a second study, on T cells in Graves' hyperthyroidism and ophthalmopathy. From that study: Graves' hyperthyroidism was deemed stable given no ophthalmopathy progression within 18 months.

This chain connects TRBV28 to TRBJ2-1, with D maybe TRBD2 (6 bases). Sequenced here: peripheral blood mononuclear cells (PBMCs), sampled at new diagnosis, from a patient treated with antithyroid drugs. The clonotype comes from a woman in her 30s with Graves disease. The CDR3 loop reads CVSSTVRENRGWNEQFF. The CDR3 coding sequence is TGTGTCAGCTCGACGGTCCGCGAAAATCGGGGGTGGAATGAGCAGTTCTTC. Looking up the rest from reference TRBV28 and TRBJ2-1 gives the full variable domain: DVKVTQSSRYLVKRTGEKVFLECVQDMDHENMFWYRQDPGLGLRLIYFSYDVKMKEKGDIPEGYSVSREKKERFSLILESASTNQTSMYLCVSSTVRENRGWNEQFFGPGTRLTVL.